One and the same sample provided the 21 T cell receptor beta chains below, sequenced in a study of Graves' ophthalmopathy and Graves' hyperthyroidism. Scientists amplified the TCR beta CDR3 regions from RNA transcripts. The first round was an RT-PCR with HTBI primers, and the second round was a multiplex PCR. TCRdb independently ran MiXCR on the multiplex PCR reads; one entry per CDR3 protein. This sample has about 400,000 distinct CDR3 sequences, with over 20% found just once. Sequences were obtained from peripheral blood. These receptor sequences come from a young woman with stable Graves' hyperthyroidism.

This clonotype has ten or more counts. The chain is built from TRBV11-2 and TRBJ2-2, with D possibly matching TRBD2 (7 bases). Germline CDR1 and CDR2: SGHAT and FQNNGV. The CDR3 covers 17 residues. V shed 5 bases and J shed 3 bases, with 19 bases lying between them. The CDR3 nucleotides are TGTGCCAGCAGCAACCCCTGGGGGGGGCTCGACACCGGGGAGCTGTTTTTT. Translation: CASSNPWGGLDTGELFF.

This clonotype was seen ten or more times. This could be a read error, since a much larger clone is one nucleotide away. The chain is built from TRBV6-1 and TRBJ1-1; tentative D call: TRBD1 (5 bases). Trimming stripped 3 bases from V and 3 bases from J, with 8 bases between. The CDR3 has 13 residues. Germline loops: CDR1 MNHNS, CDR2 SASEGT. CDR3 DNA: TGTGCCAGCAGTGACGGGGCGCACACTGAAGCTTTCTTT. This gives the protein CASSDGAHTEAFF.

V and J are TRBV2 and TRBJ2-4, with 9 bases aligning to TRBD1. This CDR3 spans 17 amino acids. V was clipped by 1 base and J by 0 bases; unmatched bases: 4. CDR1 is SNHLY and CDR2 is FYNNEI in the germline V gene. The CDR3 DNA reads as TGTGCCAGCAGTGAAGGGACACAGGGGGCAGCCAAAAACATTCAGTACTTC. Protein product: CASSEGTQGAAKNIQYF.

This clonotype was counted at least ten times. The chain couples TRBV28 to TRBJ2-2; D is perhaps TRBD1 or TRBD2 (5 bases each). Germline loops: CDR1 MDHEN, CDR2 SYDVKM. Trimming stripped 5 bases from V and 2 bases from J, with 12 bases between. The CDR3 runs 15 residues. In DNA form, the CDR3 reads TGTGCCAGCAGTCCCCCTGGGGGAAACACCGGGGAGCTGTTTTTT. It translates to CASSPPGGNTGELFF.

This clonotype was counted at least ten times. This chain links TRBV12-3 or TRBV12-4 with TRBJ1-3, with 7 positions matching TRBD1. This CDR3 spans 15 amino acids. Trimming removed 9 bases from V and 1 base from J; junction bases left unmatched: 9. The CDR3 DNA reads as TGTGCCAGTACAACAGGGGATGGGTCTGGAAACACCATATATTTT. Its translation: CASTTGDGSGNTIYF.

This chain uses TRBV6-1 with TRBJ1-1, with D uncertain. The CDR3 length is 12 residues. Looked up from germline, CDR1 is MNHNS and CDR2 is SASEGT. The V end lost 6 bases, the J end lost 5 bases, and 10 bases lay between the germline ends. This CDR3 is CASSRAGTEAFF. The CDR3 coding sequence is TGTGCCAGCAGCCGCGCTGGGACTGAAGCTTTCTTT.

This clonotype was detected ten times or more. The V call is TRBV12-3 or TRBV12-4, the J call TRBJ1-1; D unresolved. V lost 6 bases, J lost 3 bases, and 17 bases lay in between. The CDR3 sequence is 15 residues long. This CDR3 reads CASSPNPEVHTEAFF. The CDR3 region has the DNA TGTGCCAGCAGCCCCAACCCCGAGGTTCACACTGAAGCTTTCTTT.

The chain uses TRBV18 and TRBJ2-7; D unresolved. Germline CDR1 is KGHSH and CDR2 is LQKENI. The CDR3 is 11 residues long. Between the trimmed V and J ends, which lost 4 bases and 7 bases, there was a span of 8 bases. The CDR3 nucleotides read TGTGCCAGCTCACAGGACCTGGAGCAGTACTTC. Its translation is CASSQDLEQYF.

This clonotype was counted ten times or more. The chain recombines TRBV28 with TRBJ2-7; the D is unclear. This CDR3 is built from 13 residues. Germline lookup yields CDR1 MDHEN and CDR2 SYDVKM. V was cut by 5 bases and J by 8 bases, with 16 bases left in between. The CDR3 spells CASSGPGISKQYF. Here the CDR3 DNA reads TGTGCCAGCAGTGGACCAGGTATATCTAAGCAGTACTTC.

This clonotype was detected only a few times. The rearrangement joins TRBV13 to TRBJ2-4; D is unclear. CDR1 PRHDT and CDR2 FYEKMQ come from the germline V gene (reference sequence). The CDR3 contains 16 residues. V was pared by 2 bases and J by 0 bases, with 11 bases between. DNA for the CDR3: TGTGCCAGCAGCTTATTTTCCCACCTAGCCAAAAACATTCAGTACTTC. Protein product: CASSLFSHLAKNIQYF.

There are many counts of this clonotype. The rearrangement uses TRBV20-1 and TRBJ1-1; 9 bases match TRBD1. J was trimmed by 5 bases and V by 1 base; bases with no gene match: 8. Per the germline V gene, CDR1 is DFQATT and CDR2 is SNEGSKA (reference sequence). The CDR3 covers 15 residues. This CDR3 reads CSARARTGAWTEAFF. In DNA form, the CDR3 reads TGCAGTGCTAGAGCCAGGACAGGGGCTTGGACTGAAGCTTTCTTT.

This clonotype was detected ten times or more. The J gene is TRBJ2-7, the V gene TRBV5-1; maybe TRBD2 (5 bases). Germline lookup yields CDR1 SGHRS and CDR2 YFSETQ. Trimming shortened V by 7 bases and J by 3 bases, and 20 bases separated the two germline ends. CDR3 length equals 15 residues. The CDR3 bases are TGCGCCAGCCGCGCGGGTGAAAAGGCGGTCTACGAGCAGTACTTC. It translates to CASRAGEKAVYEQYF. Looking up the rest from reference TRBV5-1 and TRBJ2-7 gives the full variable domain: KAGVTQTPRYLIKTRGQQVTLSCSPISGHRSVSWYQQTPGQGLQFLFEYFSETQRNKGNFPGRFSGRQFSNSRSEMNVSTLELGDSALYLCASRAGEKAVYEQYFGPGTRLTVT.

About this clonotype itself: It may be a read error: a sequence one base away is much more abundant. For the CDR3, the DNA is TGTGCCAGCTCACAGGGGGAAAATTCACACCTCCACTTT. Amino acids: CASSQGENSHLHF. The chain employs TRBV6-1 and TRBJ1-6; 8 nucleotides align to TRBD1. Germline CDR1 and CDR2: MNHNS and SASEGT. This CDR3 contains 13 residues.

There are many counts of this clonotype. V is TRBV19 and J is TRBJ1-5; TRBD1 matches at 8 bases. V was pared by 4 bases and J by 6 bases, with 5 bases of the junction left unmatched. CDR1 is LNHDA, CDR2 SQIVND, per germline (reference sequence). The CDR3 runs 14 residues. CDR3 amino acids: CASSRGRGLQPQHF. For the CDR3, the DNA is TGTGCCAGTAGTAGGGGCAGGGGGCTTCAGCCCCAGCATTTT.

Notes on this clonotype: A much bigger clone sits one base away, suggesting this may be a read error. The rearrangement uses TRBV28 and TRBJ2-7; 8 bases fit TRBD2. V was clipped by 2 bases and J by 4 bases; unmatched bases: 7. This CDR3 comprises 15 residues. Looked up from germline, CDR1 is MDHEN and CDR2 is SYDVKM. CDR3 DNA: TGTGCCAGCAGTTTAGAGGCGGGGGGTTGTTACGAGCAGTACTTC. As protein: CASSLEAGGCYEQYF.

The chain carries TRBV6-5 and TRBJ1-5; TRBD1 is a possible D gene (6 bases). Germline V CDR1 and CDR2: MNHEY, SVGAGI. The CDR3 loop spans 12 amino acids. V was cut by 7 bases and J by 11 bases, with 15 bases left in between. In nucleotides, the CDR3 is TGTGCCAGCATGTTCCCCAACAGGGCCCAGCATTTT. Translation gives CASMFPNRAQHF.

This clonotype has at least ten counts. V usage is TRBV12-3 or TRBV12-4 and J usage is TRBJ1-1; tentative D call: TRBD1 (5 bases). The CDR3 covers 14 residues. Deletions cut 1 base from V and 4 bases from J, with 10 bases between. CDR3 DNA sequence: TGTGCCAGCAGTTTAGAAGAGGGGTTCACTGAAGCTTTCTTT. It codes for CASSLEEGFTEAFF.

Note on this clonotype: A much bigger clone sits one base away, suggesting this may be a read error. This rearrangement joins TRBV6-2 or TRBV6-3 to TRBJ2-2; the D is unclear. Trimming left V 2 bases short and J 4 bases short, with 11 bases between. The CDR3 length is 15 residues. Germline V lookup: CDR1 MNHEY, CDR2 SVGEGT. The CDR3 loop reads CASSYEAHGTGELFF. DNA for the CDR3: TGTGCCAGCAGTTACGAAGCACATGGCACCGGGGAGCTGTTTTTT.

J is TRBJ1-6 and V is TRBV25-1, with no clear D. The germline V and J ends were trimmed by 3 bases and 5 bases, with 8 bases remaining between them. This CDR3 is 14 amino acids long. CDR1 and CDR2 from the germline V gene are MGHDK and SYGVNS. CDR3 residues: CASSDGLHNSPLHF. The CDR3 region has the DNA TGTGCCAGCAGTGACGGACTGCATAATTCACCCCTCCACTTT.

At least ten counts were recorded for this clonotype. J is TRBJ2-2 and V is TRBV7-3, with D perhaps matching TRBD1 (5 bases). Trimming took 5 bases from V and 2 from J, leaving 18 bases between them. This CDR3 is built from 17 residues. From germline, CDR1 is SGHTA and CDR2 FQGTGA. Written as DNA, the CDR3 is TGTGCCAGCAGCAAAAACGCAGGGATAGTTAACACCGGGGAGCTGTTTTTT. It yields the protein CASSKNAGIVNTGELFF.

The chain has TRBV12-3 or TRBV12-4 and TRBJ1-1, with D uncertain. The ends were cut back, 6 bases at V and 2 bases at J, with 16 bases in the middle. The CDR3 sequence is 15 residues long. DNA of the CDR3: TGTGCCAGCAGAGGTGACGCAAGCTTCAACACTGAAGCTTTCTTT. Its protein product is CASRGDASFNTEAFF.